The 12 T cell receptor beta chains reported below all come from one sample, sequenced in a study of blood T cell repertoires in COVID-19. Method: immunoSEQ multiplex PCR; TCRdb's copy keeps in-frame clones and lacks some. The sample includes over 250,000 clones, 70% to 90% of them seen just once. The source material was peripheral blood. The source is a woman aged 30 to 39 with acute or convalescent COVID-19.

This chain links TRBV11-2 with TRBJ1-1; no definite D call. The CDR3 sequence is 12 residues long. The V and J ends lost 0 bases and 7 bases respectively, with 6 bases between them. The V gene's germline CDR1 is SGHAT and CDR2 FQNNGV. CDR3 DNA: TGTGCCAGCAGCTTAGATCGCGGTGAAGCTTTCTTT. Amino acid sequence: CASSLDRGEAFF.

The rearrangement links TRBV5-6 to TRBJ1-1, with D tentatively TRBD1 (5 bases). Germline CDR1 SGHDT, CDR2 YYEEEE. This CDR3 has 13 amino acids. V shed 0 bases and J shed 7 bases, with 10 bases lying between them. In nucleotides, the CDR3 is TGTGCCAGCAGCTTGGGGGCAGGGTTTGAAGCTTTCTTT. Protein product: CASSLGAGFEAFF.

The chain is built from TRBV4-1 and TRBJ2-3; 7 bases fit TRBD1. The CDR3 sequence is 15 residues long. Per germline, CDR1 MGHRA and CDR2 YSYEKL. The V segment lost 4 bases and the J segment 0 bases; nucleotides outside the gene matches: 4. CDR3 sequence reads: CASSRGTVSTDTQYF. The CDR3 nucleotides are TGCGCCAGCAGCCGGGGGACAGTTAGCACAGATACGCAGTATTTT.

The rearrangement uses TRBV12-3 or TRBV12-4 and TRBJ1-2; D may be TRBD1 (5 bases). V lost 3 bases to trimming and J lost 8 bases, with 13 bases between them. This CDR3 region has 13 residues. The CDR3 bases are TGTGCCAGCAGTTTGATGGCAGGGCTCGGCTACACCTTC. Translated, it gives CASSLMAGLGYTF.

CDR3 residues: CASSSSSNQPQHF. The CDR3, as DNA: TGTGCCAGCAGCTCTTCCAGCAATCAGCCCCAGCATTTT. This chain uses TRBV11-2 with TRBJ1-5; D gene unclear. From germline, CDR1 is SGHAT and CDR2 FQNNGV. This CDR3 region has 13 residues. V lost 4 bases and J lost 1, with 5 bases in between. The full variable domain, rest sourced from reference TRBV11-2 and TRBJ1-5, is EAGVAQSPRYKIIEKRQSVAFWCNPISGHATLYWYQQILGQGPKLLIQFQNNGVVDDSQLPKDRFSAERLKGVDSTLKIQPAKLEDSAVYLCASSSSSNQPQHFGDGTRLSIL.

The chain uses TRBV7-8 and TRBJ2-1; unclear D gene. Trimming took 5 bases from V and 6 from J, leaving 20 bases between them. Germline V gene lookup returns CDR1 SGHVS and CDR2 FQNEAQ. The CDR3 covers 16 residues. The CDR3 nucleotides read TGTGCCAGCAGCCGCGAGTTTAGGTTCCCTAGCAATGAGCAGTTCTTC. This codes for CASSREFRFPSNEQFF.

This chain uses TRBV11-2 with TRBJ1-1, with unresolved D. Per the germline V gene, CDR1 is SGHAT and CDR2 is FQNNGV. The length of the CDR3 is 15 residues. V was clipped by 3 bases and J by 2 bases, with 13 bases between them. In DNA, the CDR3 is TGTGCCAGCAGCTTTAGTGACACCCGAAACACTGAAGCTTTCTTT. It translates to CASSFSDTRNTEAFF.

V gene TRBV29-1 combines with J gene TRBJ1-2; D may be TRBD1 (6 bases). V was cut by 6 bases and J by 8 bases, with 16 bases left in between. There are 12 residues in the CDR3. Germline V CDR1 and CDR2: SQVTM, ANQGSEA. Here the CDR3 reads CSVTQGPRGYTF. The DNA for the CDR3 is TGCAGCGTCACACAGGGCCCCCGGGGCTACACCTTC.

This clone was detected only once. The J gene is TRBJ2-4, the V gene TRBV9; a weak D match, TRBD2 (6 bases). The V gene lost 2 bases and the J gene lost 2 bases, with 11 bases spanning the gap. The CDR3 has 15 amino acids. The germline V gene has CDR1 SGDLS and CDR2 YYNGEE. The CDR3 loop reads CASSVAGLSKNIQYF. The CDR3 nucleotides read TGTGCCAGCAGCGTGGCGGGGTTATCCAAAAACATTCAGTACTTC.

The V and J genes are TRBV18 and TRBJ2-7; D is unclear. With 3 bases removed from V and 0 bases from J, the gap between germline ends came to 6 bases. CDR1 and CDR2 (germline): KGHSH, LQKENI. The CDR3 has 13 residues. Here the CDR3 DNA reads TGTGCCAGCTCACCGGCAGTCTCCTACGAGCAGTACTTC. This codes for CASSPAVSYEQYF.

The chain employs TRBV5-6 and TRBJ1-2, with D possibly being TRBD1 (5 bases). The CDR3 consists of 13 residues. V lost 1 base, J lost 4 bases, and 8 bases lay in between. Germline V gene data show CDR1 as SGHDT and CDR2 as YYEEEE. CDR3 protein: CASSLTGVYGYTF. CDR3 coding DNA: TGTGCCAGCAGCTTGACGGGGGTCTATGGCTACACCTTC.

V and J are TRBV5-1 and TRBJ2-1; 8 bases agree with TRBD2. V lost 4 bases to trimming and J lost 4 bases; unmatched junction nucleotides: 10. CDR3 length equals 16 residues. Germline-derived CDR1 and CDR2 are SGHRS and YFSETQ. This CDR3 reads CASSLLGGRTYNEQFF. CDR3 sequence (DNA): TGCGCCAGCAGCCTCCTTGGCGGGAGGACATACAATGAGCAGTTCTTC.